This T cell receptor beta chain was captured by sequencing in a study of blood T cell repertoires in COVID-19. Only in-frame clones appear in the TCRdb table, and some are missing; sequencing was by immunoSEQ multiplex PCR. The table lists about 110,000 clones, less than 85% of them singletons. Per the germline V gene, CDR1 is ENHRY and CDR2 is SYGVKD. V trimming: 6 bases; J trimming: 5 bases; junction bases outside the gene matches: 1. This CDR3 is 12 amino acids long. A note on this clone: The identical CDR3 is also encoded by other nucleotide sequences in the sample.

The chain carries TRBV10-3 and TRBJ2-5, with 9 bases fitting TRBD1. The sequencing sample was made of peripheral blood. The origin of this receptor is a woman older than 75 with acute or convalescent COVID-19. The CDR3 here is CAIRDRGETQYF. DNA for the CDR3: TGTGCCATCAGGGACAGGGGCGAGACCCAGTACTTC.